This TCR beta chain was found in a study of graft-versus-host responses after intestinal transplantation. Study details: The whole recipient group had anti-thymocyte globulin induction followed by tacrolimus and steroids for about three years. Study conclusions and caveats: Recipient marrow contained GvH clones, some of which appeared first in ileum or blood. Early post-transplant HvG declines were associated with peak circulating GvH clone levels.

The CDR3 consists of 14 residues. The V gene end was trimmed by 4 bases and the J gene end by 7 bases; junction bases not matched to a gene: 3. Germline CDR1 MGHRA, CDR2 YSYEKL. TCRdb's table, derived via immunoSEQ multiplex PCR, lists solely in-frame clones and lacks some. The data hold 65,000 to 90,000 clones, with 91% observed a single time. Concerning this clone itself: Its antigen remains unknown.

The receptor's source is a human donor who was the organ donor for an intestinal transplant. The rearrangement uses TRBV4-1 and TRBJ2-7; 14 nucleotides agree with TRBD2. Sequencing used unstimulated CD8+ T cells sorted from spleen or lymph node cells, obtained before transplant. CDR3 in amino acids: CASSPGLAGAEQYF. CDR3 sequence (DNA): TGCGCCAGCAGCCCGGGACTAGCGGGGGCTGAGCAGTACTTC.